The T cell receptor (beta chain) described here comes from a study of vaccination effects on CD4 cells after COVID-19. This CDR3 region has 16 residues. CDR1 and CDR2 from the germline V gene are SSHAT and FNYEAQ (reference sequence). The repertoire was sequenced with immunoSEQ multiplex PCR; TCRdb's copy has only in-frame clones and lacks some. The sample lists approximately 30,000 clones, about 66% occurring once. Sequencing in the ViraFEST assay came after antigen-specific CD4+ T cells had been expanded with viral peptide pools, which were used to stimulate PBMC. CD4+ T cells were isolated after 10 days of culture. This clone was seen only a few times. The antigen is undetermined. A read error may produce the germline difference seen at one junction end.

The origin of this receptor is a human donor who received a COVID-19 vaccine. This chain connects TRBV7-7 to TRBJ2-1; TRBD2 matches 11 bases. Specimen: CD4+ T cells from PBMCs cultured with HCoV-229E spike peptides, collected before COVID-19 vaccination. CDR3 coding DNA: TGTGCTAGCAGCCCGGGGCGACTAGCGGGAAGGGATGAGCAGTTCTTC. It specifies CASSPGRLAGRDEQFF.